This paragraph reports one T cell receptor (beta chain). This record belongs to a study of cytomegalovirus exposure and HLA in healthy donors. This PCR relied on a set of 60 Vbeta primers and 13 Jbeta primers. Generated by immunoSEQ multiplex PCR, the TCRdb table keeps only in-frame clones and is missing some. The sample yields about 110,000 clones, roughly 80% seen once. Among the donors, all were healthy bone marrow donors. The V gene's germline CDR1 is SGHTA and CDR2 FQGTGA. CDR3 length: 14 amino acids. Germline trimming cut 5 bases from V and 4 bases from J; bases unmatched to any gene: 5. What was sequenced was PBMCs. This chain links TRBV7-3 with TRBJ2-5; 9 nucleotides agree with TRBD1. The receptor was isolated from a man aged 30 to 39 in good health and CMV-seronegative. The CDR3 spells CASSPGTGLETQYF. In DNA form, the CDR3 reads TGTGCCAGCAGCCCCGGGACAGGGCTAGAGACCCAGTACTTC.